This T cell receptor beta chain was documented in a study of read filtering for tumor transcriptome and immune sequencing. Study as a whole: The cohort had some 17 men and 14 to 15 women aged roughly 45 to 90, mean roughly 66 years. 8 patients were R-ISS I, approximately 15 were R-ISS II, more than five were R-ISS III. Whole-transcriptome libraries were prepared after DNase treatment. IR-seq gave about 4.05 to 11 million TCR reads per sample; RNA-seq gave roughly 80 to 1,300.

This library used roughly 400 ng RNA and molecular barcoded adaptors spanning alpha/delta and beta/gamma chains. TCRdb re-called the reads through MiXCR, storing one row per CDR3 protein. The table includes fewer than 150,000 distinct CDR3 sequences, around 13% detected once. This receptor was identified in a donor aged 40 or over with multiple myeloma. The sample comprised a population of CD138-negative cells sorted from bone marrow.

This CDR3 is CASGDWLAGSTDTQYF. The CDR3 DNA reads TGTGCCAGCGGCGACTGGTTAGCGGGGAGCACAGATACGCAGTATTTT. The V call is TRBV6-2 or TRBV6-3, the J call TRBJ2-3, with 8 positions matching TRBD2. CDR1 is MNHEY, CDR2 SVGEGT, per germline. J was trimmed by 0 bases and V by 8 bases; bases with no gene match: 10. This CDR3 has 16 amino acids.